The entry below gives a single T cell receptor (beta chain) sequence along with its context. Germline loops: CDR1 SGDLS, CDR2 YYNGEE. The CDR3 contains 16 residues. The source of the sample is a study of CXCR3-negative and CXCR3-positive naive CD8 T cells. Study as a whole: Total TRB output reached about 135 million reads, about 1.5 +/- 0.3 million per library.

The libraries of TRB cDNA were prepared using 5' RACE with UMI labels. TCRdb reanalyzed the 5' RACE reads, giving one entry per CDR3 protein sequence and no DNA. The listing records 70,000 to 95,000 distinct CDR3 sequences. Subsets of CD8+ T cells were each sorted in triplicate at 300,000 or so cells apiece. The TCR sequence derives from a human donor in good health. Some clones in this sample may be carry-over from other donors' samples. Sequenced input: naive CXCR3- CD8+ T cells from blood. Subset here: CD45RO-CCR7+CD27+CD95- naive CD8+ T cells lacking CXCR3 (TNR3-). The J gene is TRBJ1-3, the V gene TRBV9; TCRdb's D call of TRBD1 is untestable without DNA. The CDR3 protein is CASSAQGTGTGNTIYF.